This TCR beta chain appears in the sequencing data of a study of blood T cell repertoires in COVID-19. Study as a whole: From the United States, Italy and Spain came samples of acute and convalescent COVID-19. T cells, B-cell-depleted T cells, or PBMCs supplied cDNA or gDNA.

This clone has just one count. Germline lookup yields CDR1 LNHDA and CDR2 SQIVND (reference sequence). There are 16 residues in the CDR3. Trimming removed 3 bases at V and 0 bases at J, with 12 bases between. In the original analysis: It was from reference gene primer amplification that nucleated cell counts were estimated. Measured with immunoSEQ multiplex PCR; TCRdb has only the in-frame clones, and not every one. V and J calls and clone size are those listed in that table; D and trimming were worked out from the DNA. Of about 400,000 clones listed, more than 80% are singletons. The chain combines TRBV19 with TRBJ2-4, with D possibly being TRBD2 (6 bases). The sequenced sample consisted of peripheral blood. The sequence derives from a woman in her 30s with active or convalescent COVID-19. The CDR3 DNA reads TGTGCCAGTAGTATTCCGGAGGGCATAGCCAAAAACATTCAGTACTTC. This codes for CASSIPEGIAKNIQYF.